This TCR beta chain emerged from a study of blood T cell repertoires in COVID-19. Background on the study: Sample material is recorded as cDNA or gDNA derived from T cells, B-cell-depleted T cells, or PBMCs.

Looked up from germline, CDR1 is MGHRA and CDR2 is YSYEKL. The CDR3 runs to 17 residues. Trimming pared 1 base from V and 6 bases from J, leaving 20 bases between. Original processing notes: Quantification of nucleated cells was approximated via reference gene primer amplification. The repertoire was sequenced with immunoSEQ multiplex PCR; TCRdb's copy has only in-frame clones and lacks some. That table is the source of V, J and clone size, and D and trimming were worked out from the DNA. Here the sample spans 150,000 to 200,000 clones, approximately 86% being singletons. The V call is TRBV4-1, the J call TRBJ2-3, with D maybe TRBD1 (6 bases). The sequenced sample was peripheral blood. This TCR was sampled from a man aged 60 to 75 with acute or convalescent COVID-19. The CDR3 DNA is TGCGCCAGCAGCCAAGTGACCTTCACCGGGACATCGGATACGCAGTATTTT. Protein sequence: CASSQVTFTGTSDTQYF.